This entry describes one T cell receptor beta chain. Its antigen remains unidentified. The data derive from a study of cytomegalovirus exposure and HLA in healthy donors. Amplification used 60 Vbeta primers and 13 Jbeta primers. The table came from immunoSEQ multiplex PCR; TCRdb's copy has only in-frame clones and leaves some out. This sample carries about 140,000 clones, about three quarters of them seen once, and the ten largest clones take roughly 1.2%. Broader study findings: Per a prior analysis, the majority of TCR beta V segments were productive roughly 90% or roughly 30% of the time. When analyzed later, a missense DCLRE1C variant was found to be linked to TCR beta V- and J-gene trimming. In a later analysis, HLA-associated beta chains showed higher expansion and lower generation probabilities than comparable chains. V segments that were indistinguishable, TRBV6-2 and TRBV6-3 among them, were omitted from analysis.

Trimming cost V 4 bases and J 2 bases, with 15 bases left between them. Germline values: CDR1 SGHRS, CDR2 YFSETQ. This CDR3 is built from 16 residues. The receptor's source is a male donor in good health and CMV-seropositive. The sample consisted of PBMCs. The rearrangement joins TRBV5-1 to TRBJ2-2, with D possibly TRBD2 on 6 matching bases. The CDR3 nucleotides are TGCGCCAGCAGCCCGGCAATAGCGGAAAACACCGGGGAGCTGTTTTTT. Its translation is CASSPAIAENTGELFF. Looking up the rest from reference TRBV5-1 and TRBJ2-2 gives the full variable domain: KAGVTQTPRYLIKTRGQQVTLSCSPISGHRSVSWYQQTPGQGLQFLFEYFSETQRNKGNFPGRFSGRQFSNSRSEMNVSTLELGDSALYLCASSPAIAENTGELFFGEGSRLTVL.